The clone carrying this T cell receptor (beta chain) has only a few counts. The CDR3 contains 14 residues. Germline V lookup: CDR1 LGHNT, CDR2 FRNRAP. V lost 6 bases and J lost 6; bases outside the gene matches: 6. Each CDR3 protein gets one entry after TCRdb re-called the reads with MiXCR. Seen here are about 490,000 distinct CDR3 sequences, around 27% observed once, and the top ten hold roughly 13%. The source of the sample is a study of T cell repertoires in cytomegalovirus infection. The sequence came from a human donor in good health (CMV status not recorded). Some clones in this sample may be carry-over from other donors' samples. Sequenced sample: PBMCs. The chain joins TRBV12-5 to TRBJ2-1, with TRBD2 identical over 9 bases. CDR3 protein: CASGKREASNEQFF. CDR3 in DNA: TGTGCTAGTGGAAAGCGGGAGGCTTCCAATGAGCAGTTCTTC.